This entry concerns a single T cell receptor beta chain. Its target is unknown. The data are from a study of cytomegalovirus exposure and HLA in healthy donors. Study information: Earlier sequencing of some 170 million T cells yielded around 100 million unique TCR beta sequences. From HLA-typed donors, an early data release held tens of millions of unique TCRs.

The PCR was carried out with 60 Vbeta primers and 13 Jbeta primers. Measured with immunoSEQ multiplex PCR; TCRdb has only the in-frame clones, and not every one. The sample gives 80,000 to 95,000 clones, about 89% of which show up once; around a tenth is in the top ten. Study-wide results and limits: The number of N-insertions in an Asian-associated ancestry cluster was reportedly below the roughly 620-donor mean in a later analysis.

Healthy bone marrow donors made up the donors. What was sequenced was PBMCs. The sequence was collected from a man aged 25 to 45 in good health and CMV-seropositive.

DNA for the CDR3: TGTGCCAGCAGCTTGGACTTCAGAGCTGAAAAACTGTTTTTT. It encodes CASSLDFRAEKLFF. The chain couples TRBV7-9 to TRBJ1-4; D is unresolved. The V end was cut by 3 bases, the J end by 7 bases, with 12 bases between. This CDR3 contains 14 residues. The V gene's germline CDR1 is SEHNR and CDR2 FQNEAQ (reference sequence).